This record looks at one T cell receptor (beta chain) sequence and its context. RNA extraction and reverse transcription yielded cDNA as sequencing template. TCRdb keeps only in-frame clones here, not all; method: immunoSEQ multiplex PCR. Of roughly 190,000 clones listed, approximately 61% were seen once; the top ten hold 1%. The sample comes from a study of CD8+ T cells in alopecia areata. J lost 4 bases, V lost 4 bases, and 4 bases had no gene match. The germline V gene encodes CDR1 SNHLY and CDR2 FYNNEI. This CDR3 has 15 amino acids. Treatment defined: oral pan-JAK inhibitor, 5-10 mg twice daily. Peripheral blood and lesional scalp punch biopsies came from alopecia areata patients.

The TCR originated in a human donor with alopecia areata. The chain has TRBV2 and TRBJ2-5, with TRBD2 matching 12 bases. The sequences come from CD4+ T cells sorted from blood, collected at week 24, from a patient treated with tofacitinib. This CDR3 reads CASSGGLAGTETQYF. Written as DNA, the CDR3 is TGTGCCAGCAGTGGGGGACTAGCGGGTACAGAGACCCAGTACTTC.